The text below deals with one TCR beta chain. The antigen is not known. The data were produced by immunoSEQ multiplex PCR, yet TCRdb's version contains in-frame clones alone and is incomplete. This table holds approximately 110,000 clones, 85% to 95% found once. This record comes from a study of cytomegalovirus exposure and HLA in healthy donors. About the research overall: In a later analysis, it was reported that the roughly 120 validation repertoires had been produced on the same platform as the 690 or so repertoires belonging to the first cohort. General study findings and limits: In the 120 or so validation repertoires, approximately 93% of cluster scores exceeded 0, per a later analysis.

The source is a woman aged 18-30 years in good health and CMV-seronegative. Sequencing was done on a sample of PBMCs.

The CDR3 nucleotides are TGTGCCAGCAGTGAGGGTACCAGGGACAGGGGGCTGTGGCTGTTTTTT. Residues: CASSEGTRDRGLWLFF. V and J are TRBV2 and TRBJ1-4; TRBD1 aligns across 12 bases. This CDR3 has 16 amino acids. In germline, CDR1 is SNHLY, CDR2 FYNNEI. Losses at the gene ends were 3 bases for V and 14 bases for J; bases not matched to a gene: 13. Complete variable domain (other parts from reference TRBV2 and TRBJ1-4): EPEVTQTPSHQVTQMGQEVILRCVPISNHLYFYWYRQILGQKVEFLVSFYNNEISEKSEIFDDQFSVERPDGSNFTLKIRSTKLEDSAMYFCASSEGTRDRGLWLFFGSGTQLSVL.